Following are 20 T cell receptor beta chains from one sample sequenced in a study of identical twins. TCRdb recomputed calls from the 5' RACE reads with MiXCR, one row per CDR3 protein. The sample has 500,000 to 700,000 distinct CDR3 sequences, under 8.5% seen once; the top ten hold less than 2%. In addition, the sample was reused for a study of yellow fever vaccine responses in identical twins.

Sequencing was performed on PBMCs. The receptors stem from a woman between 18 and 30 years old in good health.

The sample holds many counts of this clonotype. This rearrangement joins TRBV10-1 to TRBJ2-7, with 7 bases fitting TRBD1. J was trimmed by 3 bases and V by 0 bases; bases with no gene match: 2. Per the germline V gene, CDR1 is WNHNN and CDR2 is SYGVQD (reference sequence). The length of the CDR3 is 14 residues. The CDR3 DNA reads TGCGCCAGCAGTGAGTCTGGGACAGACTACGAGCAGTACTTC. Its protein product is CASSESGTDYEQYF.

The rearrangement uses TRBV7-6 and TRBJ2-1; tentative D call: TRBD2 (6 bases). The CDR3 loop spans 17 amino acids. V was pared by 0 bases and J by 5 bases, with 17 bases between. Germline CDR1 reads SGHVS; CDR2 reads FNYEAQ. The chain's CDR3 is CASSLAPRGSTHNEQFF. CDR3 bases: TGTGCCAGCAGCTTAGCCCCCCGGGGGTCTACACACAATGAGCAGTTCTTC.

This clonotype occurred a few times. This chain joins TRBV10-3 and TRBJ2-3; D is undetermined. V was pared by 2 bases and J by 2 bases, with 8 bases between. Germline CDR1 and CDR2: ENHRY and SYGVKD. CDR3 length: 14 residues. The CDR3 is CAISEGVLTDTQYF. The CDR3, as DNA: TGTGCCATCAGTGAGGGGGTCCTCACAGATACGCAGTATTTT.

This clonotype was seen repeatedly, ten times or more. V is TRBV25-1 and J is TRBJ1-1; tentatively, D is TRBD1 (5 bases). The CDR3 sequence is 11 residues long. The germline gives CDR1 MGHDK, CDR2 SYGVNS. Deletions cut 6 bases from V and 9 bases from J, with 11 bases between. CDR3 bases: TGTGCCAGCAGCCAGGGTTCTCAAGCTTTCTTT. This encodes CASSQGSQAFF.

This clonotype was observed at least ten times. DNA of the CDR3: TGTGCCAGCAGCCCCACTGGAAACACCATATATTTT. Residues: CASSPTGNTIYF. The chain is built from TRBV3-1 and TRBJ1-3; no clear D. In germline, CDR1 is LGHDT, CDR2 YNNKEL (reference sequence). Trimming stripped 4 bases from V and 2 bases from J, with 3 bases between. The CDR3 spans 12 residues. The whole variable domain, remainder taken from reference TRBV3-1 and TRBJ1-3, is DTAVSQTPKYLVTQMGNDKSIKCEQNLGHDTMYWYKQDSKKFLKIMFSYNNKELIINETVPNRFSPKSPDKAHLNLHINSLELGDSAVYFCASSPTGNTIYFGEGSWLTVV.

The chain has TRBV7-9 and TRBJ2-3; D gene uncertain. CDR3 length: 16 amino acids. V was shortened by 2 bases and J by 2 bases, with 14 bases between the two germline ends. The V gene's germline CDR1 is SEHNR and CDR2 FQNEAQ (reference sequence). The CDR3 bases are TGTGCCAGCAGCTTAAGTATGGGCGGTTACACAGATACGCAGTATTTT. Translation gives CASSLSMGGYTDTQYF. Supplemented by reference TRBV7-9 and TRBJ2-3, the full variable domain reads DTGVSQNPRHKITKRGQNVTFRCDPISEHNRLYWYRQTLGQGPEFLTYFQNEAQLEKSRLLSDRFSAERPKGSFSTLEIQRTEQGDSAMYLCASSLSMGGYTDTQYFGPGTRLTVL.

Concerning this clonotype: One junction end does not reproduce the germline sequence, and a read error may be involved. The gene calls are TRBV24-1 and TRBJ2-2, with a tentative D call TRBD2 (5 bases). This CDR3 has 14 amino acids. Germline CDR1 KGHDR, CDR2 SFDVKD. The CDR3 reads CATSELERTGELSF. The CDR3 DNA follows: TGTGCCACCAGTGAGCTGGAGCGGACCGGGGAGCTGTCTTTT.

This clonotype was seen many times. The rearrangement uses TRBV20-1 and TRBJ1-4, with D possibly TRBD1 on 5 matching bases. V was pared by 2 bases and J by 7 bases, with 8 bases between. Per germline, CDR1 DFQATT and CDR2 SNEGSKA (reference sequence). The CDR3 spans 12 residues. The CDR3 sequence is CSARRGGEKLFF. CDR3 DNA sequence: TGCAGTGCTAGAAGGGGCGGTGAAAAACTGTTTTTT.

This chain's CDR3 is CSPSRLAGGEQYF. The CDR3 DNA reads as TGCAGTCCCAGCAGGCTAGCGGGAGGTGAGCAGTACTTC. The chain joins TRBV20-1 to TRBJ2-7, with 11 bases aligning to TRBD2. Losses at the gene ends were 8 bases for V and 7 bases for J; bases not matched to a gene: 10. The CDR3 is made up of 13 amino acids. Germline V gene sequence: CDR1 DFQATT, CDR2 SNEGSKA (reference sequence).

The J gene is TRBJ1-5, the V gene TRBV24-1, with 9 bases identical to TRBD1. Per germline, CDR1 KGHDR and CDR2 SFDVKD. V dropped 4 bases and J dropped 2; count of bases not matched to a gene: 5. The CDR3 runs to 16 residues. Written as DNA, the CDR3 is TGTGCCACCAGTGACCCGGGACAGGGCGGCAATCAGCCCCAGCATTTT. This encodes CATSDPGQGGNQPQHF.

CDR3 sequence reads: CASRGDNPNEQFF. The CDR3 bases are TGTGCCAGCAGAGGGGACAACCCCAATGAGCAGTTCTTC. The chain is built from TRBV2 and TRBJ2-1; the D gene is possibly TRBD1 (6 bases). Germline CDR1 SNHLY, CDR2 FYNNEI. The CDR3 length is 13 residues. V was cut by 6 bases and J by 6 bases, with 12 bases left in between.

In its sample, this clonotype was seen a few times. The rearrangement uses TRBV29-1 and TRBJ1-2, with 9 bases matching TRBD1. Germline CDR1 reads SQVTM; CDR2 reads ANQGSEA. CDR3 length: 14 amino acids. Germline trimming cut 2 bases from V and 7 bases from J; bases unmatched to any gene: 8. In DNA, the CDR3 is TGCAGCGTTGAATTGAGGGACAGGGTAACTGGCTACACCTTC. Its protein product is CSVELRDRVTGYTF.

The chain carries TRBV6-4 and TRBJ2-7; 9 positions agree with TRBD1. Germline V gives CDR1 MRHNA, CDR2 SNTAGT. V lost 2 bases, J lost 3 bases, and 11 bases stayed unmatched. The CDR3 loop spans 17 amino acids. The CDR3 coding sequence is TGTGCCAGCAGTGACCTGTCTACCCGGGACAGGGACTACGAGCAGTACGTC. This codes for CASSDLSTRDRDYEQYV.

The table lists this clonotype with many counts. The chain uses TRBV21-1 and TRBJ2-1; TRBD1 is the table's D call and was not checked against the DNA. TRBV21-1 has pseudogene status. This CDR3 is built from 16 residues. CDR3 nucleotide sequence: TGTGCCAGCACCTCAAATCGGGCGGGGGGATACAATGAGCAGTTCTTC. Residues: CASTSNRAGGYNEQFF.

This clonotype was seen a handful of times. The chain uses TRBV4-1 and TRBJ2-7, with D perhaps matching TRBD1 (5 bases). This CDR3 is built from 16 residues. V was trimmed by 4 bases and J by 1 base, leaving 17 bases between them. Germline V lookup: CDR1 MGHRA, CDR2 YSYEKL. The CDR3 sequence is CASSRLDGPGSYEQYV. The DNA for the CDR3 is TGCGCCAGCAGCCGGTTAGATGGTCCAGGGTCCTACGAGCAGTACGTC.

To note about this clonotype: Being one base from a much bigger clone, this may be a read error. This sequence joins TRBV3-1 and TRBJ2-1; D is unclear. The CDR3 has 16 amino acids. Germline lookup yields CDR1 LGHDT and CDR2 YNNKEL (reference sequence). The V and J ends lost 5 bases and 3 bases respectively, with 17 bases between them. CDR3: CASSTPDPSSYNEQFF. The CDR3 DNA is TGTGCCAGCAGCACGCCGGACCCCTCAAGCTACAATGAGCAGTTCTTC.

This clonotype was picked up a small number of times. This chain connects TRBV9 to TRBJ2-6; D is uncertain. Trimming shortened V by 3 bases and J by 3 bases, and 10 bases separated the two germline ends. CDR1 and CDR2 (germline): SGDLS, YYNGEE. This CDR3 is built from 15 residues. CDR3 bases: TGTGCCAGCAGCGACCCCCCCAGTGGGGCCAACGTCCTGACTTTC. It is translated as CASSDPPSGANVLTF.

The chain employs TRBV3-1 and TRBJ2-5, with 12 nucleotides matching TRBD1. The germline V gene encodes CDR1 LGHDT and CDR2 YNNKEL (reference sequence). V lost 1 base to trimming and J lost 4 bases; unmatched junction nucleotides: 4. The CDR3 extends over 16 amino acids. The CDR3 sequence: CASSQAGQGARETQYF. The CDR3, as DNA: TGTGCCAGCAGCCAAGCGGGACAGGGGGCGAGAGAGACCCAGTACTTC.

This clonotype was seen only a few times. J is TRBJ1-1 and V is TRBV29-1; D is undetermined. This CDR3 is 13 amino acids long. Between the trimmed V and J ends, which lost 6 bases and 0 bases, there was a span of 11 bases. In germline, CDR1 is SQVTM, CDR2 ANQGSEA. The CDR3 DNA reads TGCAGCGTCAGAGGGATGCTGAACACTGAAGCTTTCTTT. Its protein is CSVRGMLNTEAFF.

This clonotype was counted at least ten times. This chain uses TRBV28 with TRBJ2-7, with TRBD2 identical over 7 bases. With 2 bases clipped from V and 5 bases from J, the junction kept 6 bases outside the gene matches. The germline V gene encodes CDR1 MDHEN and CDR2 SYDVKM. The CDR3 spans 14 residues. In DNA form, the CDR3 reads TGTGCCAGCAGTTTAGATTTGGCGGGAGACGAGCAGTACTTC. This gives the protein CASSLDLAGDEQYF.